Listed below are T cell receptor beta chains from one sample, sequenced in a study of cytomegalovirus exposure and HLA in healthy donors. The repertoire was sequenced with immunoSEQ multiplex PCR; TCRdb's copy has only in-frame clones and lacks some. The table lists about 41,000 clones, 65% to 85% of them singletons, with under 3% in the top ten. The sample consisted of PBMCs. The receptors were gathered from a man in his fifties in good health and CMV-seronegative. CDR3s include the opening cysteine and the closing phenylalanine or tryptophan. The order of the fields is J gene, clone size, D gene, V gene, CDR3 protein, CDR3 DNA. A D gene is named only where the DNA matches it firmly. Clone size, where shown, is once, few, many, or a class for clones that have expanded.

TRBJ2-7,-,TRBD2,TRBV11-2,CASSFGTSGSSYEQYF,TGTGCCAGCAGCTTCGGGACTAGCGGGAGTTCCTACGAGCAGTACTTC
TRBJ2-7,-,TRBD1,TRBV2,CASNPWDRGYVEQYF,TGTGCCAGCAATCCCTGGGACAGGGGGTACGTCGAGCAGTACTTC
TRBJ2-5,-,-,TRBV30,CAWSEAVPAPQYF,TGTGCCTGGAGTGAGGCGGTACCGGCGCCCCAGTACTTC
TRBJ1-2,-,-,TRBV28,CASSLRYGYTF,TGTGCCAGCAGTTTGAGGTATGGCTACACCTTC
TRBJ2-2,-,-,TRBV7-6,CASSWGGTGELFF,TGTGCCAGCAGCTGGGGAGGCACCGGGGAGCTGTTTTTT
TRBJ2-1,-,-,TRBV11-2,CASSLIGGGAIDEQFF,TGTGCCAGCAGCTTAATCGGCGGGGGCGCCATCGATGAGCAGTTCTTC
TRBJ2-1,-,TRBD2,TRBV6-5,CASSYTGGKDNEQFF,TGTGCCAGCAGTTATACGGGGGGTAAAGACAATGAGCAGTTCTTC
TRBJ2-5,-,TRBD1,TRBV6-6,CASSRGTGETQYF,TGTGCCAGCAGTCGGGGGACAGGGGAGACCCAGTACTTC
TRBJ2-7,once,TRBD1,TRBV30,CAWGTGGLGEQYF,TGTGCCTGGGGGACAGGGGGCTTGGGCGAGCAGTACTTC
TRBJ2-1,-,-,TRBV6-5,CASRFQTNYNEQFF,TGTGCCAGCAGATTCCAGACTAACTACAATGAGCAGTTCTTC
TRBJ1-1,-,-,TRBV7-2,CASSLLGVDNTEAFF,TGTGCCAGCAGCCTCTTGGGCGTGGATAACACTGAAGCTTTCTTT
TRBJ1-1,-,-,TRBV7-2,CASSLGVGTRTDEAFF,TGTGCCAGCAGCTTGGGCGTGGGGACACGTACGGATGAAGCTTTCTTT
TRBJ2-4,-,-,TRBV28,CASSVASKNIQYF,TGTGCCAGCAGTGTTGCCAGTAAAAACATTCAGTACTTC
TRBJ2-1,-,-,TRBV4-3,CASSQDRYGGVRPDEQFF,TGCGCCAGCAGCCAAGATCGGTACGGCGGGGTGCGCCCAGATGAGCAGTTCTTC
TRBJ2-3,-,-,TRBV2,CASTRAASTDTQYF,TGTGCCAGCACGAGGGCGGCCAGCACAGATACGCAGTATTTT
TRBJ2-7,-,TRBD2,TRBV7-9,CASSSGGGEQYF,TGTGCCAGTAGTAGCGGGGGGGGCGAGCAGTACTTC